The 22 T cell receptor beta chains given below trace back to one sample, sequenced in a study of cytomegalovirus exposure and HLA in healthy donors. PCR was performed using 60 Vbeta and 13 Jbeta primers. The assay was immunoSEQ multiplex PCR, and TCRdb's table has in-frame clones only and misses some. The top ten clones hold about 0.3% of a sample with 250,000 to 350,000 clones, 75% to 85% of them seen once. The sequenced sample was PBMCs. Source of these receptors: a girl aged 2-15 years in good health and CMV-seronegative.

The chain couples TRBV6-1 to TRBJ2-5, with 8 bases matching TRBD2. The CDR3 runs 17 residues. Germline loops: CDR1 MNHNS, CDR2 SASEGT. The V and J ends lost 0 bases and 1 base, in that order; junction bases with no gene match: 7. DNA of the CDR3: TGTGCCAGCAGTGAAGCGCTCGGGGGGGTTGGCCAAGAGACCCAGTACTTC. Translating it yields CASSEALGGVGQETQYF.

The chain links TRBV9 to TRBJ2-7; no definite D call. Germline V gene lookup returns CDR1 SGDLS and CDR2 YYNGEE. The CDR3 is 14 amino acids. V was cut by 0 bases and J by 2 bases, with 9 bases left in between. CDR3 DNA: TGTGCCAGCAGCGTAGCGGGTATACCCTACGAGCAGTACTTC. Encoded protein: CASSVAGIPYEQYF.

The V gene is TRBV19, the J gene TRBJ1-5; 9 bases align to TRBD1. J was trimmed by 2 bases and V by 4 bases; bases with no gene match: 9. The CDR3 is 17 amino acids. Germline values: CDR1 LNHDA, CDR2 SQIVND (reference sequence). CDR3 bases: TGTGCCAGTAGTAGGCCGGAACAGGGGGCAGGCAATCAGCCCCAGCATTTT. This encodes CASSRPEQGAGNQPQHF.

V and J are TRBV27 and TRBJ2-1; 7 nucleotides match TRBD2. V dropped 0 bases and J dropped 14; count of bases not matched to a gene: 13. Germline V gene sequence: CDR1 MNHEY, CDR2 SMNVEV (reference sequence). CDR3 length: 15 residues. The CDR3 here is CASSLSFDGRPREFF. The CDR3 region has the DNA TGTGCCAGCAGTTTATCGTTTGACGGGAGGCCGAGGGAGTTCTTC.

The chain carries TRBV4-1 and TRBJ2-1; weak D call: TRBD2 (7 bases). CDR1 MGHRA and CDR2 YSYEKL come from the germline V gene. The CDR3 extends over 16 amino acids. V shed 4 bases and J shed 0 bases, with 13 bases lying between them. CDR3 nucleotide sequence: TGCGCCAGCAGCCCCAGGGGAGGGTTCTCCTACAATGAGCAGTTCTTC. It encodes CASSPRGGFSYNEQFF.

This chain links TRBV6-5 with TRBJ2-1; maybe TRBD2 (6 bases). The CDR3 is made up of 15 amino acids. The ends were cut back, 4 bases at V and 3 bases at J, with 13 bases in the middle. The germline gives CDR1 MNHEY, CDR2 SVGAGI. The CDR3 DNA is TGTGCCAGCAGTTTGGGCGGGAACTTCTACAATGAGCAGTTCTTC. It codes for CASSLGGNFYNEQFF.

The J gene is TRBJ2-7, the V gene TRBV5-1; 10 bases are a match to TRBD2. This CDR3 is built from 16 residues. V shed 4 bases, J shed 3 bases, and the junction held 10 bases outside the gene matches. Germline V gives CDR1 SGHRS, CDR2 YFSETQ. The CDR3 loop reads CASSLAPSGGGYEQYF. CDR3 DNA: TGCGCCAGCAGCCTAGCCCCTAGCGGGGGAGGCTACGAGCAGTACTTC.

The gene calls are TRBV7-9 and TRBJ2-1; 13 bases match TRBD2. The CDR3 totals 17 residues. Germline lookup yields CDR1 SEHNR and CDR2 FQNEAQ (reference sequence). After removal of 1 base from V and 8 bases from J, the junction contained 8 bases not matched to a gene. The CDR3 bases are TGTGCCAGCAGCTTAGGTAGGACTAGCGGGAGTATCTATGAGCAGTTCTTC. It specifies CASSLGRTSGSIYEQFF.

CDR3 sequence (DNA): TGTGCCAGCAGTACCCCGGGACAGGGACACACTGAAGCTTTCTTT. Its protein product is CASSTPGQGHTEAFF. The chain couples TRBV6-5 to TRBJ1-1, with 9 bases that match TRBD1. The CDR3 extends over 15 amino acids. Germline V gene sequence: CDR1 MNHEY, CDR2 SVGAGI. With V trimmed by 5 bases and J by 3 bases, 7 bases remained unmatched.

This chain joins TRBV5-1 and TRBJ2-1, with TRBD2 identical over 11 bases. CDR1 SGHRS and CDR2 YFSETQ come from the germline V gene. V dropped 0 bases and J dropped 12; count of bases not matched to a gene: 5. The CDR3 has 14 amino acids. The CDR3 bases are TGCGCCAGCAGCTTGGACACTAGCGGGAGTTCGCAGTTCTTC. Its protein product is CASSLDTSGSSQFF.

The chain links TRBV7-6 to TRBJ2-7; 8 nucleotides align to TRBD2. Per the germline V gene, CDR1 is SGHVS and CDR2 is FNYEAQ. V was pared by 4 bases and J by 4 bases, with 6 bases of the junction left unmatched. This CDR3 has 14 residues. The CDR3 sequence: CASSSREGPYEQYF. DNA of the CDR3: TGTGCCAGCAGCTCCCGGGAGGGACCGTACGAGCAGTACTTC. Supplemented by reference TRBV7-6 and TRBJ2-7, the full variable domain reads GAGVSQSPRYKVTKRGQDVALRCDPISGHVSLYWYRQALGQGPEFLTYFNYEAQQDKSGLPNDRFSAERPEGSISTLTIQRTEQRDSAMYRCASSSREGPYEQYFGPGTRLTVT.

V usage is TRBV28 and J usage is TRBJ1-2, with TRBD1 matching 7 bases. The CDR3 is 16 residues long. Germline V gives CDR1 MDHEN, CDR2 SYDVKM. V shed 5 bases, J shed 8 bases, and the junction held 17 bases outside the gene matches. CDR3: CASSTPGQFRGWGYTF. The CDR3 DNA is TGTGCCAGCAGTACCCCGGGACAGTTTCGCGGGTGGGGCTACACCTTC.

V is TRBV10-3 and J is TRBJ1-1, with 7 bases fitting TRBD1. The CDR3 extends over 17 amino acids. The V gene's germline CDR1 is ENHRY and CDR2 SYGVKD. V lost 3 bases, J lost 4 bases, and 14 bases stayed unmatched. The CDR3 loop reads CAISDRQGTVKSTEAFF. The CDR3 nucleotides read TGTGCCATCAGTGATCGACAGGGAACGGTCAAGAGCACTGAAGCTTTCTTT.

V is TRBV28 and J is TRBJ2-1, with 14 positions matching TRBD2. The CDR3 spans 17 residues. Losses at the gene ends were 8 bases for V and 4 bases for J; bases not matched to a gene: 10. Looked up from germline, CDR1 is MDHEN and CDR2 is SYDVKM. The CDR3 sequence is CASRTPGLAGVYNEQFF. CDR3 coding DNA: TGTGCCAGCCGTACCCCGGGACTAGCGGGGGTTTACAATGAGCAGTTCTTC.

V gene TRBV2 combines with J gene TRBJ1-1, with D tentatively TRBD1 (5 bases). Germline CDR1 and CDR2: SNHLY and FYNNEI. V was pared by 6 bases and J by 1 base, with 12 bases between. This CDR3 region has 14 residues. CDR3 amino acids: CASSPEGWNTEAFF. The CDR3 bases are TGTGCCAGCAGCCCGGAGGGGTGGAACACTGAAGCTTTCTTT.

The V and J genes are TRBV7-9 and TRBJ1-1, with 8 positions matching TRBD1. The CDR3 is made up of 18 amino acids. Germline V CDR1 and CDR2: SEHNR, FQNEAQ (reference sequence). Trimming at V came to 5 bases and at J to 0 bases, leaving 14 bases not matched to a gene. In DNA form, the CDR3 reads TGTGCCAGCAGCCGTCCTCAGGGGGCTCCCGTATTGAACACTGAAGCTTTCTTT. Encoded protein: CASSRPQGAPVLNTEAFF.

The chain uses TRBV13 and TRBJ2-7; D is possibly TRBD2 (10 bases). CDR1 is PRHDT and CDR2 is FYEKMQ in the germline V gene (reference sequence). This CDR3 is built from 18 residues. V lost 5 bases to trimming and J lost 1 base, with 24 bases between them. The DNA for the CDR3 is TGTGCCAGCAGCCCAACAGGGGGCAGTAGCGGGGGGTCCTACGAGCAGTACTTC. It codes for CASSPTGGSSGGSYEQYF.

The J gene is TRBJ2-4, the V gene TRBV6-1, with D possibly matching TRBD2 (5 bases). The CDR3 covers 15 residues. Germline assignment: CDR1 MNHNS and CDR2 SASEGT. Trimming shortened V by 10 bases and J by 1 base, and 17 bases separated the two germline ends. CDR3 in amino acids: CATFGREGAKNIQYF. The CDR3 DNA sequence: TGTGCCACCTTCGGACGAGAGGGTGCCAAAAACATTCAGTACTTC.

The chain couples TRBV13 to TRBJ2-1; 10 bases line up with TRBD2. The CDR3 totals 15 residues. Germline-derived CDR1 and CDR2 are PRHDT and FYEKMQ (reference sequence). V lost 5 bases and J lost 4; bases outside the gene matches: 5. CDR3 DNA: TGTGCCAGCAGCAGTAGCGGGAGGCCTTACAATGAGCAGTTCTTC. Its translation: CASSSSGRPYNEQFF.

This clone has a handful of counts. The V and J genes are TRBV5-1 and TRBJ2-7; 7 bases line up with TRBD1. The V segment lost 0 bases and the J segment 5 bases; nucleotides outside the gene matches: 5. CDR1 is SGHRS, CDR2 YFSETQ, per germline. This CDR3 spans 14 amino acids. This chain's CDR3 is CASSLAGTVDEQYF. The CDR3 bases are TGCGCCAGCAGCTTGGCCGGGACAGTCGACGAGCAGTACTTC.

This clone appeared a few times. The chain recombines TRBV27 with TRBJ2-7; 10 nucleotides match TRBD2. In germline, CDR1 is MNHEY, CDR2 SMNVEV (reference sequence). V lost 1 base to trimming and J lost 7 bases; unmatched junction nucleotides: 10. CDR3 size: 16 residues. CDR3: CASSLLSGTSVREQYF. The CDR3 DNA sequence: TGTGCCAGCAGTTTATTATCTGGGACTAGCGTAAGGGAGCAGTACTTC.

This clone was detected a few times. The rearrangement uses TRBV5-6 and TRBJ1-1; 9 nucleotides agree with TRBD1. CDR1 is SGHDT, CDR2 YYEEEE, per germline. This CDR3 is built from 16 residues. The J segment lost 5 bases and the V segment lost 3 bases, leaving 11 bases of the junction unmatched. The CDR3 DNA sequence: TGTGCCAGCAGCTCCCAGTGGACAGGGGAAAGGACTGAAGCTTTCTTT. This sequence encodes CASSSQWTGERTEAFF.